This T cell receptor beta chain was recovered during a study of cytomegalovirus exposure and HLA in healthy donors. 13 Jbeta primers and 60 Vbeta primers were used for the PCR. Clones were sequenced by immunoSEQ multiplex PCR, and TCRdb holds only the in-frame ones, with some missing. The table lists some 220,000 clones, about 85% of them singletons. V dropped 5 bases and J dropped 4 bases, with 11 bases sitting between them. Germline CDR1 is LNHDA and CDR2 is SQIVND (reference sequence). The CDR3 sequence is 13 residues long. This TCR came from a girl aged 2 to 9 in good health and CMV-seronegative. The V call is TRBV19, the J call TRBJ1-2; D call uncertain. Sequencing input: PBMCs. As DNA, the CDR3 is TGTGCCAGTAGTTCAACAGTGACCTATGGCTACACCTTC. Translation gives CASSSTVTYGYTF.